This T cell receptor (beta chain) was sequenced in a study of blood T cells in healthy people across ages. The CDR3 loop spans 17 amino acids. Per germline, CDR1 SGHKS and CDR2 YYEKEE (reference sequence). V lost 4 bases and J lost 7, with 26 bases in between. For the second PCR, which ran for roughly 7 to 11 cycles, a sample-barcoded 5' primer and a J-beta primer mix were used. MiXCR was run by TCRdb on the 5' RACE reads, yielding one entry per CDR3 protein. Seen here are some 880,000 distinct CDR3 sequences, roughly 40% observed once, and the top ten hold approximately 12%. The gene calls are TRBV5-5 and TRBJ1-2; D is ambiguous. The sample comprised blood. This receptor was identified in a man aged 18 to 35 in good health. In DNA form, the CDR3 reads TGTGCCAGCAGCCTCGTAGGGATCCAACTCCAGCGGACTGGCTACACCTTC. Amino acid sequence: CASSLVGIQLQRTGYTF.